This TCR beta chain was obtained from a study of T cell changes during pregnancy in multiple sclerosis. TCRdb keeps only in-frame clones here, not all; method: immunoSEQ multiplex PCR. The sample has fewer than 45,000 clones, roughly nine tenths seen once. The CDR3 covers 17 residues. Germline CDR1 LNHDA, CDR2 SQIVND (reference sequence). The J segment lost 1 base and the V segment lost 4 bases, leaving 9 bases of the junction unmatched. The source of this sequence is a female donor with multiple sclerosis, enrolled in a pregnancy study. Source: CD4+ T cells from peripheral blood mononuclear cells, taken in the first trimester of pregnancy. The chain couples TRBV19 to TRBJ2-1, with 8 bases aligning to TRBD1. The CDR3 bases are TGTGCCAGTAGTACCTCAAGGACAGGGAAATCCTACAATGAGCAGTTCTTC. Residues: CASSTSRTGKSYNEQFF.